The rows below give T cell receptor beta chains drawn from one sample of a study of cytomegalovirus exposure and HLA in healthy donors. Here immunoSEQ multiplex PCR was the method, and the copy in TCRdb shows in-frame clones only, minus some. Seen here are approximately 300,000 clones, 84% observed once, and the top ten hold about 2%. The specimen was PBMCs. The receptor source for this set is a woman aged 40 to 50 in good health and CMV-seropositive. Both conserved end residues are part of each CDR3. The order of the fields is V gene, J gene, CDR3 length, clone size, D gene, CDR3 DNA, CDR3 protein. A D gene is named only where the DNA matches it firmly. Rows may omit the clone size; those that give it use once, few, many or a size class.

TRBV29-1	TRBJ1-1	13	.	.	TGCAGCGCCTCGAGGGGAGGCGACACTGAAGCTTTCTTT	CSASRGGDTEAFF
TRBV5-1	TRBJ1-2	14	.	.	TGCGCCAGCAGCTTAAGGGAGGCTAACTATGGCTACACCTTC	CASSLREANYGYTF
TRBV27	TRBJ2-1	17	.	TRBD2	TGTGCCAGCACCACCAGAACGGGACTAGCGGGAGGTTGGGAGCAGTTCTTC	CASTTRTGLAGGWEQFF
TRBV11-3	TRBJ1-5	13	.	.	TGTGCCAGCAGCCGGGGGACTAATCAGCCCCAGCATTTT	CASSRGTNQPQHF
TRBV9	TRBJ2-5	15	.	TRBD1	TGTGCCAGCAGCCTCTCCGGGACAGGGGGGGAGACCCAGTACTTC	CASSLSGTGGETQYF
TRBV5-5	TRBJ2-1	15	.	TRBD2	TGTGCCAGCAGCCGCAGCGGGAGGGGGGACAATGAGCAGTTCTTC	CASSRSGRGDNEQFF
TRBV27	TRBJ2-1	15	once	TRBD1	TGTGCCAGCAGTTTCTGGGGACAGGGTAGGAATGAGCAGTTCTTC	CASSFWGQGRNEQFF
TRBV9	TRBJ2-2	16	.	TRBD2	TGTGCCAGCAGCGTGGGACTAGCGGGAGTCACCGGGGAGCTGTTTTTT	CASSVGLAGVTGELFF
TRBV5-1	TRBJ1-2	15	.	TRBD1	TGCGCCAGCAGCTTGTTGGAACAGGGGGGCTATGGCTACACCTTC	CASSLLEQGGYGYTF
TRBV25-1	TRBJ2-2	11	.	.	TGTGCCACCACGAACACCGGGGAGCTGTTTTTT	CATTNTGELFF
TRBV7-9	TRBJ2-1	15	.	TRBD2	TGTGCCAGCAGCCGAGGACTAGCGGGAGACGGTGAGCAGTTCTTC	CASSRGLAGDGEQFF
TRBV9	TRBJ1-1	15	.	.	TGTGCCAGCAGCGTTTCTGGAGTCTCGAACACTGAAGCTTTCTTT	CASSVSGVSNTEAFF
TRBV19	TRBJ1-5	14	.	.	TGTGCCAGTAGACCAGGGGCTATCAATCAGCCCCAGCATTTT	CASRPGAINQPQHF
TRBV11-2	TRBJ2-1	15	.	.	TGTGCCAGCAGAAAAGGGGGGACAGCTAACAATGAGCAGTTCTTC	CASRKGGTANNEQFF
TRBV27	TRBJ2-7	16	.	.	TGTGCCAGCAGGCATATTGGGGAGGTCAGCCCCTACGAGCAGTACTTC	CASRHIGEVSPYEQYF
TRBV30	TRBJ1-4	13	.	.	TGTGCCTGGCAGGGGTCTTCGGATGAAAAACTGTTTTTT	CAWQGSSDEKLFF
TRBV13	TRBJ2-7	14	.	TRBD2	TGTGCCAGCAGCGGGCGGGGGGGAATTTACGAGCAGTACTTC	CASSGRGGIYEQYF
TRBV30	TRBJ1-2	13	.	.	TGTGCCTGGAGGGGCACGAGCGGCTATGGCTACACCTTC	CAWRGTSGYGYTF
TRBV11-2	TRBJ1-1	14	.	TRBD1	TGTGCCAGCAGCCTGGGACAGGGGGCCACTGAAGCTTTCTTT	CASSLGQGATEAFF
TRBV6-5	TRBJ2-1	15	.	TRBD2	TGTGCCAGCAGTTACTCTAGCGGGAGGGCCAATGAGCAGTTCTTC	CASSYSSGRANEQFF
TRBV9	TRBJ2-7	15	.	.	TGTGCCAGCAGCGTAGTGGGGCAGGTGAACTACGAGCAGTACTTC	CASSVVGQVNYEQYF
TRBV7-2	TRBJ2-7	12	.	.	TGTGCCAGCAGCCTAACCGGCTACGAGCAGTACTTC	CASSLTGYEQYF
TRBV6-5	TRBJ2-7	14	.	TRBD2	TGTGCCAGCACCCAGGGGACTAGCGGTTACGAGCAGTACTTC	CASTQGTSGYEQYF
TRBV4-2	TRBJ2-5	14	.	.	TGTGCCAGCAGCCAAGGTCGAGCCGGGTTGGCCCAGTACTTC	CASSQGRAGLAQYF
TRBV6-1	TRBJ2-3	16	.	TRBD2	TGTGCCAGCAGTGTCTCCGGGACTAGCGGCACAGATACGCAGTATTTT	CASSVSGTSGTDTQYF
TRBV6-5	TRBJ2-1	15	.	.	TGTGCCAGCAGTCGAGACCTTAGCGCCTACAATGAGCAGTTCTTC	CASSRDLSAYNEQFF
TRBV6-6	TRBJ2-7	14	.	.	TGTGCCAGCAGCCTCACCGGAGGTAGTAACGAGCAGTACTTC	CASSLTGGSNEQYF
TRBV27	TRBJ2-7	15	.	TRBD1	TGTGCCAGCAGTTTACGGACAGGGGAATCCTACGAGCAGTACTTC	CASSLRTGESYEQYF
TRBV27	TRBJ2-7	15	once	TRBD1	TGTGCCAGCAGCCAGCGCCGGGACAGGGGGCACGAGCAGTACTTC	CASSQRRDRGHEQYF
TRBV9	TRBJ1-4	15	.	.	TGTGCCAGCAGCGTATCGACAGACACTAATGAAAAACTGTTTTTT	CASSVSTDTNEKLFF
TRBV10-3	TRBJ1-2	14	.	TRBD1	TGTGCCATCAGTAAAACAGGGGGCGAGGGCGGCTACACCTTC	CAISKTGGEGGYTF
TRBV29-1	TRBJ2-3	13	few	.	TGCAGCGTTGGGGGAGGAGGCACAGATACGCAGTATTTT	CSVGGGGTDTQYF
TRBV19	TRBJ1-1	13	.	TRBD1	TGTGCCAGTAGTGTGGACAGGGACACTGAAGCTTTCTTT	CASSVDRDTEAFF
TRBV19	TRBJ1-1	15	.	.	TGTGCCAGTAGTATAATCAACAGAGAGAACACTGAAGCTTTCTTT	CASSIINRENTEAFF
TRBV7-9	TRBJ1-2	16	.	.	TGTGCCAGCAGCCCTGGCGGGCTGGACAGACACTATGGCTACACCTTC	CASSPGGLDRHYGYTF
TRBV10-3	TRBJ2-2	15	once	.	TGTGCCATCAGTGAGCCCGGGATCGACACCGGGGAGCTGTTTTTT	CAISEPGIDTGELFF
TRBV21-1	TRBJ2-5	17	.	.	TGTGCCACCGAAAGAAGGGCGGACAGCCTAAGCCGGGGGACCCAGTACTTC	CATERRADSLSRGTQYF
TRBV11-2	TRBJ1-2	12	.	.	TGTGCCAGCAGCTCTGAATCGGGAGGCTACACCTTC	CASSSESGGYTF
TRBV4-3	TRBJ2-3	18	.	.	TGCGCCAGCAGCCAAGATTATTGGGCGCAGGAACACACAGATACGCAGTATTTT	CASSQDYWAQEHTDTQYF
TRBV7-8	TRBJ2-7	16	.	TRBD2	TGTGCCAGCAGCTTAGAATCAGCGGGAGGCCCCTACGAGCAGTACTTC	CASSLESAGGPYEQYF
TRBV5-4	TRBJ2-3	15	.	TRBD2	TGTGCCAGCAGCTTAGGGCGGGGGGCGGCAGATACGCAGTATTTT	CASSLGRGAADTQYF
TRBV25-1	TRBJ2-6	18	few	.	TGTGCCAGCAGTGAAACAACCGTCACAGGGACTGGGGCCAACGTCCTGACTTTC	CASSETTVTGTGANVLTF
TRBV5-1	TRBJ2-2	14	.	TRBD1	TGCGCCAGCAGCTCCACAGGGGAAGGCGGGGAGCTGTTTTTT	CASSSTGEGGELFF
TRBV5-1	TRBJ2-1	14	.	TRBD1	TGCGCCAGCAGCCTGGGACAGGGCCACAATGAGCAGTTCTTC	CASSLGQGHNEQFF
TRBV9	TRBJ1-1	12	.	.	TGTGCCAGCAGCGTAGGACTCGGCGAAGCTTTCTTT	CASSVGLGEAFF
TRBV18	TRBJ2-6	17	.	.	TGTGCCAGCTCACCATCCGGGACATTATCTGGGGCCAACGTCCTGACTTTC	CASSPSGTLSGANVLTF
TRBV18	TRBJ2-7	15	.	TRBD1	TGTGCCAGCTCACCCCCGACAGGGGGCAGGGCCGAGCAGTACTTC	CASSPPTGGRAEQYF
TRBV2	TRBJ2-2	14	.	TRBD1	TGTGCCAGCAGCCCGGACAGGGTTGCCGGGGAGCTGTTTTTT	CASSPDRVAGELFF
TRBV7-7	TRBJ1-5	15	.	TRBD1	TGTGCTAGCAGCTTACGGACAGGGTCTCATCAGCCCCAGCATTTT	CASSLRTGSHQPQHF
TRBV28	TRBJ1-2	13	.	.	TGTGCCAGCAGTGAAACAGGCTTCCGTGGCTACACCTTC	CASSETGFRGYTF
TRBV30	TRBJ1-6	16	.	.	TGTGCCTGGAGTGTACGGTCCACCGCGGGCGATTCACCCCTCCACTTT	CAWSVRSTAGDSPLHF
TRBV25-1	TRBJ2-2	14	.	.	TGTGCCAGCAGTGAGCCAGGGGTGGACGGGGAGCTGTTTTTT	CASSEPGVDGELFF
TRBV6-1	TRBJ2-6	19	.	.	TGTGCCAGCAGTGCCAGTGGCAGGGGTACGTTCTCTGGGGCCAACGTCCTGACTTTC	CASSASGRGTFSGANVLTF
TRBV7-2	TRBJ1-3	13	.	TRBD1	TGTGCCAGCAGCTTTGGGACAGGGAGCACCATATATTTT	CASSFGTGSTIYF
TRBV7-9	TRBJ2-1	15	few	.	TGTTCCAGCACCGTAGCGGAGAGGATAAACAATGAGCAGTTCTTC	CSSTVAERINNEQFF
TRBV30	TRBJ2-3	15	.	TRBD1	TGTGCCTGGAGGAGCCGGGACAGGGTTTCCGATACGCAGTATTTT	CAWRSRDRVSDTQYF
TRBV5-1	TRBJ2-5	17	.	TRBD1	TGCGCCAGCAGCTTGGCCCCTAGTCAGGGGGCTGGAGAGACCCAGTACTTC	CASSLAPSQGAGETQYF